This passage covers 30 T cell receptor beta chains from one sample sequenced in a study of cytomegalovirus exposure and HLA in healthy donors. TCRdb's table, derived via immunoSEQ multiplex PCR, lists solely in-frame clones and lacks some. The data contain about 260,000 clones, 80% to 95% of them seen just once; the ten biggest clones take up 3% to 3.5%. Sequencing was performed on PBMCs. Receptors originate from a woman aged 25 to 45 in good health and CMV-seronegative.

The chain uses TRBV7-2 and TRBJ2-1; D gene ambiguous. The V gene lost 0 bases and the J gene lost 12 bases, with 9 bases spanning the gap. The CDR3 runs 12 residues. The germline V gene has CDR1 SGHTA and CDR2 FQGNSA. As DNA, the CDR3 is TGTGCCAGCAGCTTAGCGCGCACCGGGCAGTTCTTC. The encoded protein is CASSLARTGQFF.

This chain connects TRBV7-2 to TRBJ2-7; D possibly corresponds to TRBD1 (5 bases). V was cut by 5 bases and J by 2 bases, with 19 bases left in between. The CDR3 is 16 residues long. CDR1 is SGHTA and CDR2 is FQGNSA in the germline V gene. CDR3 nucleotide sequence: TGTGCCAGCAGCCTACCAAAATCAGGGAAGGCCTACGAGCAGTACTTC. Translating it yields CASSLPKSGKAYEQYF.

This clone was recorded a few times. The rearrangement uses TRBV2 and TRBJ1-2, with D tentatively TRBD1 (6 bases). The CDR3 has 13 residues. The germline V gene encodes CDR1 SNHLY and CDR2 FYNNEI. V lost 3 bases and J lost 9, with 14 bases in between. CDR3 in DNA: TGTGCCAGCAGTGAGCAGGGGCTGAGGAGCTACACCTTC. It specifies CASSEQGLRSYTF.

J is TRBJ1-2 and V is TRBV2; tentatively, D is TRBD1 (6 bases). The length of the CDR3 is 15 residues. In germline, CDR1 is SNHLY, CDR2 FYNNEI. The V gene lost 8 bases and the J gene lost 8 bases, with 24 bases spanning the gap. DNA of the CDR3: TGTGCCAGCGCACCGCGCGGGCAGGGGCAGAACGGCTACACCTTC. Encoded protein: CASAPRGQGQNGYTF.

The V gene is TRBV15, the J gene TRBJ2-2, with TRBD2 matching 12 bases. Germline CDR1 is LNHNV and CDR2 is YYDKDF (reference sequence). This CDR3 region has 16 residues. V trimming: 0 bases; J trimming: 5 bases; junction bases outside the gene matches: 1. Here the CDR3 reads CATSRELAGGTGELFF. The CDR3 DNA reads TGTGCCACCAGCAGAGAACTAGCGGGAGGAACCGGGGAGCTGTTTTTT.

V and J are TRBV13 and TRBJ2-7, with TRBD2 as a possible D gene (5 bases). V was cut by 5 bases and J by 7 bases, with 21 bases left in between. The CDR3 has 15 residues. Per the germline V gene, CDR1 is PRHDT and CDR2 is FYEKMQ (reference sequence). The CDR3 DNA is TGTGCCAGCAGCCTAGCCGTCGGCCAGAGGGTTGAGCAGTACTTC. It encodes CASSLAVGQRVEQYF.

Here the CDR3 DNA reads TGTGCCAGCAGCACTACAGGGGGCTATGGCTACACCTTC. Encoded protein: CASSTTGGYGYTF. V is TRBV28 and J is TRBJ1-2; 8 bases fit TRBD1. The germline CDR1 and CDR2 sequences are MDHEN and SYDVKM. The J segment lost 4 bases and the V segment lost 6 bases, leaving 4 bases of the junction unmatched. The CDR3 extends over 13 amino acids.

The chain employs TRBV25-1 and TRBJ2-7; 7 nucleotides agree with TRBD1. The CDR3 is 13 residues long. The germline CDR1 and CDR2 sequences are MGHDK and SYGVNS. V dropped 8 bases and J dropped 2; count of bases not matched to a gene: 6. The CDR3 coding sequence is TGTGCCAGCGGAACCGGACAGGCCTACGAGCAGTACTTC. Protein: CASGTGQAYEQYF.

Here the CDR3 reads CAATNLRENTEAFF. The CDR3 nucleotides are TGTGCCGCAACGAACCTCAGAGAGAACACTGAAGCTTTCTTT. The chain uses TRBV19 and TRBJ1-1; D not certain. The V gene's germline CDR1 is LNHDA and CDR2 SQIVND (reference sequence). The CDR3 runs to 14 residues. V was trimmed by 11 bases and J by 1 base, leaving 17 bases between them.

CDR3 nucleotide sequence: TGTGCCACCAGCAGAGGGGAAAGCTCCTACAATGAGCAGTTCTTC. Protein sequence: CATSRGESSYNEQFF. This chain connects TRBV15 to TRBJ2-1, with unresolved D. V was cut by 1 base and J by 0 bases, with 7 bases left in between. CDR3 length equals 15 residues. From germline, CDR1 is LNHNV and CDR2 YYDKDF (reference sequence).

V and J are TRBV27 and TRBJ2-7; 12 positions match TRBD2. The CDR3 sequence is 16 residues long. CDR1 is MNHEY, CDR2 SMNVEV, per germline (reference sequence). The V and J ends lost 0 bases and 7 bases, in that order; junction bases with no gene match: 7. DNA of the CDR3: TGTGCCAGCAGTTTATCTGAGACTAGCGGGAGAAGAGAGCAGTACTTC. Translating it yields CASSLSETSGRREQYF.

This clone was seen a handful of times. Here the CDR3 DNA reads TGTGCCAGCTCTAGCAATTTCTACGAGCAGTACTTC. It codes for CASSSNFYEQYF. The chain joins TRBV27 to TRBJ2-7; a weak D match, TRBD2 (5 bases). Germline assignment: CDR1 MNHEY and CDR2 SMNVEV (reference sequence). V was cut by 8 bases and J by 3 bases, with 11 bases left in between. The CDR3 has 12 amino acids.

This clone was found a few times. The V call is TRBV18, the J call TRBJ2-5; 9 bases fit TRBD2. The CDR3 sequence is 16 residues long. CDR1 is KGHSH and CDR2 is LQKENI in the germline V gene. V shed 1 base, J shed 4 bases, and the junction held 7 bases outside the gene matches. The CDR3 loop is CASSPQGSGSRETQYF. CDR3 bases: TGTGCCAGCTCACCACAAGGTAGCGGGAGTCGAGAGACCCAGTACTTC.

CDR3 in amino acids: CASSQEGRGRYNEQFF. The DNA for the CDR3 is TGCGCCAGCAGCCAAGAGGGTCGCGGGAGATACAATGAGCAGTTCTTC. This chain connects TRBV4-3 to TRBJ2-1; TRBD2 agrees at 7 bases. Germline-derived CDR1 and CDR2 are LGHNA and YSLEER. This CDR3 comprises 16 residues. V was clipped by 0 bases and J by 4 bases; unmatched bases: 6.

CDR3 amino acids: CASSLAGGPGEEYEQYF. The DNA for the CDR3 is TGTGCCAGCTCGCTAGCGGGAGGACCCGGTGAGGAGTACGAGCAGTACTTC. V usage is TRBV9 and J usage is TRBJ2-7; 11 bases line up with TRBD2. This CDR3 is built from 17 residues. Per the germline V gene, CDR1 is SGDLS and CDR2 is YYNGEE. V lost 7 bases and J lost 4; bases outside the gene matches: 16.

This clone appeared once. The V gene is TRBV4-3, the J gene TRBJ2-7, with a tentative D call TRBD1 (5 bases). Germline V CDR1 and CDR2: LGHNA, YSLEER. This CDR3 comprises 15 residues. V gave up 4 bases and J gave up 1 base, with 14 bases separating them. The CDR3: CASSPLGAGSYEQYF. The CDR3 nucleotides read TGCGCCAGCAGCCCCCTTGGGGCCGGGTCCTACGAGCAGTACTTC.

The V gene is TRBV6-1, the J gene TRBJ1-2; the match to TRBD1 covers 7 bases. The CDR3 spans 13 residues. Trimming took 7 bases from V and 4 from J; bases not matched to a gene: 6. CDR1 and CDR2 from the germline V gene are MNHNS and SASEGT. For the CDR3, the DNA is TGTGCCAGCATAGACCGGGACAGCTATGGCTACACCTTC. Protein sequence: CASIDRDSYGYTF.

The V call is TRBV4-3, the J call TRBJ2-7; no clear D. This CDR3 is 15 amino acids long. Per the germline V gene, CDR1 is LGHNA and CDR2 is YSLEER. The V end lost 0 bases, the J end lost 3 bases, and 12 bases lay between the germline ends. This CDR3 reads CASSQDMGTYYEQYF. The CDR3 coding sequence is TGCGCCAGCAGCCAAGATATGGGAACCTACTACGAGCAGTACTTC.

The chain has TRBV6-5 and TRBJ2-7; 9 bases line up with TRBD1. J lost 3 bases, V lost 4 bases, and 4 bases had no gene match. In germline, CDR1 is MNHEY, CDR2 SVGAGI. The CDR3 runs to 14 residues. CDR3 sequence: CASSSLGQGYEQYF. The DNA for the CDR3 is TGTGCCAGCAGTTCGCTGGGACAGGGCTACGAGCAGTACTTC.

The genes are TRBV30 and TRBJ1-1; D might be TRBD1 (6 bases). The CDR3 has 13 amino acids. Trimming removed 2 bases from V and 4 bases from J, with 11 bases in between. Germline CDR1 and CDR2: GTSNPN and SVGIG (reference sequence). In nucleotides, the CDR3 is TGTGCCTGGAGTCTGAAAGGGGGCACTGAAGCTTTCTTT. This codes for CAWSLKGGTEAFF. The full variable domain, in which reference TRBV30 and TRBJ1-1 provide the parts outside the CDR3, is SQTIHQWPATLVQPVGSPLSLECTVEGTSNPNLYWYRQAAGRGLQLLFYSVGIGQISSEVPQNLSASRPQDRQFILSSKKLLLSDSGFYLCAWSLKGGTEAFFGQGTRLTVV.

The chain couples TRBV4-3 to TRBJ1-2; possibly TRBD1 for D (6 bases). Germline V gene sequence: CDR1 LGHNA, CDR2 YSLEER. The CDR3 is 15 residues long. Trimming cost V 0 bases and J 5 bases, with 13 bases left between them. The DNA for the CDR3 is TGCGCCAGCAGCCAAGATCTGGGGACATTTTATGGCTACACCTTC. Protein sequence: CASSQDLGTFYGYTF.

J is TRBJ1-2 and V is TRBV7-9; no reliable D call. V lost 4 bases, J lost 13 bases, and 10 bases lay in between. This CDR3 comprises 10 residues. The germline V gene encodes CDR1 SEHNR and CDR2 FQNEAQ (reference sequence). This CDR3 is CASSSDTCTF. The CDR3 DNA sequence: TGTGCCAGCAGCTCCGACACCTGCACCTTC.

The sample holds one count of this clone. This sequence joins TRBV6-6 and TRBJ1-2, with D tentatively TRBD1 (6 bases). The V end lost 7 bases, the J end lost 4 bases, and 19 bases lay between the germline ends. The length of the CDR3 is 15 residues. Germline values: CDR1 MNHNY, CDR2 SVGAGI (reference sequence). Here the CDR3 reads CASKLLGGVSYGYTF. The CDR3 DNA reads as TGTGCCAGCAAGCTGCTAGGGGGGGTGAGCTATGGCTACACCTTC.

This chain uses TRBV27 with TRBJ1-2; 11 bases line up with TRBD1. The CDR3 has 14 residues. Germline CDR1 is MNHEY and CDR2 is SMNVEV (reference sequence). The trim removed 6 bases at V and 5 bases at J, leaving 5 bases unmatched. CDR3 amino acids: CASRAGTGGYGYTF. The CDR3 bases are TGTGCCAGCAGGGCCGGGACAGGGGGTTATGGCTACACCTTC.

CDR3 coding DNA: TGTGCCAGCAGTTTCCCTCCCGGGACTTCCAATGAGCAGTTCTTC. It encodes CASSFPPGTSNEQFF. The chain joins TRBV27 to TRBJ2-1; a weak D match, TRBD2 (6 bases). Germline lookup yields CDR1 MNHEY and CDR2 SMNVEV (reference sequence). CDR3 length: 15 amino acids. The V and J ends lost 3 bases and 6 bases respectively, with 15 bases between them.

This sequence joins TRBV11-2 and TRBJ2-3; D remains unclear. Trimming took off 4 bases at V and 2 bases at J, with 16 bases between the two ends. Germline CDR1 reads SGHAT; CDR2 reads FQNNGV. The CDR3 is made up of 16 amino acids. The CDR3 DNA reads TGTGCCAGCAGCTCCTGGCCGGAAACAGACACAGATACGCAGTATTTT. Translated: CASSSWPETDTDTQYF.

This chain connects TRBV5-6 to TRBJ2-1, with 10 bases that match TRBD2. The germline CDR1 and CDR2 sequences are SGHDT and YYEEEE. This CDR3 region has 14 residues. The junction had 6 bases not matched to a gene; V was cut back by 3 bases and J by 9 bases. The CDR3 DNA sequence: TGTGCCAGCAGCTGGACTAGCGGAACGTCTGAGCAGTTCTTC. Encoded protein: CASSWTSGTSEQFF.

A single count supports this clone. At one boundary the junction diverges from the germline segment, which might be a read error. The genes are TRBV18 and TRBJ2-1; either TRBD1 or TRBD2 may fit D (5 bases each). CDR3 size: 17 residues. Germline loops: CDR1 KGHSH, CDR2 LQKENI. This chain's CDR3 is CASSPRTGTPVNNEQFF. The CDR3 bases are TGTGCCAGCTCCCCACGAACCGGGACCCCCGTTAACAATGAGCAGTTCTTC.

The J gene is TRBJ1-1, the V gene TRBV6-5; the D is unclear. CDR3 size: 8 residues. Per germline, CDR1 MNHEY and CDR2 SVGAGI. V lost 6 bases and J lost 8, with 1 base in between. The CDR3 region has the DNA TGTGCCAGCAGAGAAGCTTTCTTT. The encoded protein is CASREAFF.

The J gene is TRBJ2-2, the V gene TRBV6-5; D is unresolved. The V gene's germline CDR1 is MNHEY and CDR2 SVGAGI. The germline V and J ends were trimmed by 0 bases and 2 bases, with 4 bases remaining between them. The CDR3 consists of 14 residues. CDR3 coding DNA: TGTGCCAGCAGTTACTCGGGTAACACCGGGGAGCTGTTTTTT. Protein sequence: CASSYSGNTGELFF.